This TCR beta chain was sequenced during a study of glioma-infiltrating T cells. The iRepertoire nested amplicon-rescue multiplex PCR amplified TCR alpha and beta CDR3s from RNA. MiXCR, applied by TCRdb to the multiplex PCR reads, yields one record per CDR3 protein. The sample comprises about 89,000 distinct CDR3 sequences, around 23% of which are singletons, and 6.7% rests with the top ten. V lost 5 bases to trimming and J lost 0 bases; unmatched junction nucleotides: 7. There are 16 residues in the CDR3. Germline-derived CDR1 and CDR2 are MNHEY and SMNVEV (reference sequence). This sequence originates from a human donor with low-grade glioma or glioblastoma, undergoing nonglioma brain surgery, or in good health (not recorded which). The chain uses TRBV27 and TRBJ1-1, with 9 bases fitting TRBD1. Sequencing used glioma tissue, nonneoplastic brain tissue, or PBMCs (not recorded which). The CDR3 region is CASSPKWDRVNTEAFF. The CDR3 DNA follows: TGTGCCAGCAGTCCCAAGTGGGACAGGGTGAACACTGAAGCTTTCTTT.